This T cell receptor (beta chain) was sequenced in a study of cytomegalovirus exposure and HLA in healthy donors. Whole-study context: Of some 400 genotyped donors, roughly 80% clustered with self-reported Caucasian donors.

This clone was seen a few times. Its cognate antigen is unknown. Overall study findings and caveats: Earlier analysis yielded a pattern in which most TCR beta V segments were productive about 90% or about 30% of the time. HLA-A and HLA-B allele assignments for most subjects were reportedly predicted accurately using TCR beta sequences. TCR beta V- and J-gene trimming was later associated with a missense DCLRE1C variant.

The CDR3 is 15 residues long. CDR1 is SEHNR, CDR2 FQNEAQ, per germline (reference sequence). V dropped 0 bases and J dropped 8; count of bases not matched to a gene: 9. 60 Vbeta and 13 Jbeta primers were used in PCR. Clones were read by immunoSEQ multiplex PCR, and TCRdb kept only the in-frame ones, dropping some. The sample lists approximately 200,000 clones, 80% to 85% seen once, with under 7.5% in the top ten. The sample consisted of PBMCs. The TCR comes from a woman between 50 and 59 years old in good health and CMV-seropositive. The chain couples TRBV7-9 to TRBJ1-2, with 7 bases matching TRBD1. The CDR3 sequence is CASSLALGGGYGYTF. The CDR3 DNA is TGTGCCAGCAGCTTAGCGTTAGGGGGCGGTTACGGCTACACCTTC. The full variable domain, completed using reference TRBV7-9 and TRBJ1-2, is DTGVSQNPRHKITKRGQNVTFRCDPISEHNRLYWYRQTLGQGPEFLTYFQNEAQLEKSRLLSDRFSAERPKGSFSTLEIQRTEQGDSAMYLCASSLALGGGYGYTFGSGTRLTVV.